The sequence of this TCR beta chain was determined in a study of T cell responses to AZD1222 COVID-19 vaccine. Study overall: Analysis merged second doses at about 4 or about 12 weeks. Findings and caveats of the study: There were mostly white British donors and more females than males, and clonal diversity was possibly underestimated. Spike-specific TCR depth and breadth grew after two AZD1222 doses. Reports indicate that nearly half of spike-specific TCRs are directed at unmutated variant regions.

V was shortened by 0 bases and J by 8 bases, with 13 bases between the two germline ends. The germline CDR1 and CDR2 sequences are MGHRA and YSYEKL. The CDR3 consists of 15 residues. Concerning this clone itself: The antigen is undetermined.

The data were produced by immunoSEQ multiplex PCR, yet TCRdb's version contains in-frame clones alone and is incomplete. The sample has about 130,000 clones, about nine tenths seen once; the top ten hold approximately 6.8%. The chain employs TRBV4-1 and TRBJ1-4; D uncertain. The input for sequencing was peripheral blood, taken on day 0 of AZD1222 vaccination. The source of this sequence is an adult in good health. CDR3 region: CASSQDPGVWEKLFF. The CDR3 coding sequence is TGCGCCAGCAGCCAAGATCCCGGGGTATGGGAAAAACTGTTTTTT.